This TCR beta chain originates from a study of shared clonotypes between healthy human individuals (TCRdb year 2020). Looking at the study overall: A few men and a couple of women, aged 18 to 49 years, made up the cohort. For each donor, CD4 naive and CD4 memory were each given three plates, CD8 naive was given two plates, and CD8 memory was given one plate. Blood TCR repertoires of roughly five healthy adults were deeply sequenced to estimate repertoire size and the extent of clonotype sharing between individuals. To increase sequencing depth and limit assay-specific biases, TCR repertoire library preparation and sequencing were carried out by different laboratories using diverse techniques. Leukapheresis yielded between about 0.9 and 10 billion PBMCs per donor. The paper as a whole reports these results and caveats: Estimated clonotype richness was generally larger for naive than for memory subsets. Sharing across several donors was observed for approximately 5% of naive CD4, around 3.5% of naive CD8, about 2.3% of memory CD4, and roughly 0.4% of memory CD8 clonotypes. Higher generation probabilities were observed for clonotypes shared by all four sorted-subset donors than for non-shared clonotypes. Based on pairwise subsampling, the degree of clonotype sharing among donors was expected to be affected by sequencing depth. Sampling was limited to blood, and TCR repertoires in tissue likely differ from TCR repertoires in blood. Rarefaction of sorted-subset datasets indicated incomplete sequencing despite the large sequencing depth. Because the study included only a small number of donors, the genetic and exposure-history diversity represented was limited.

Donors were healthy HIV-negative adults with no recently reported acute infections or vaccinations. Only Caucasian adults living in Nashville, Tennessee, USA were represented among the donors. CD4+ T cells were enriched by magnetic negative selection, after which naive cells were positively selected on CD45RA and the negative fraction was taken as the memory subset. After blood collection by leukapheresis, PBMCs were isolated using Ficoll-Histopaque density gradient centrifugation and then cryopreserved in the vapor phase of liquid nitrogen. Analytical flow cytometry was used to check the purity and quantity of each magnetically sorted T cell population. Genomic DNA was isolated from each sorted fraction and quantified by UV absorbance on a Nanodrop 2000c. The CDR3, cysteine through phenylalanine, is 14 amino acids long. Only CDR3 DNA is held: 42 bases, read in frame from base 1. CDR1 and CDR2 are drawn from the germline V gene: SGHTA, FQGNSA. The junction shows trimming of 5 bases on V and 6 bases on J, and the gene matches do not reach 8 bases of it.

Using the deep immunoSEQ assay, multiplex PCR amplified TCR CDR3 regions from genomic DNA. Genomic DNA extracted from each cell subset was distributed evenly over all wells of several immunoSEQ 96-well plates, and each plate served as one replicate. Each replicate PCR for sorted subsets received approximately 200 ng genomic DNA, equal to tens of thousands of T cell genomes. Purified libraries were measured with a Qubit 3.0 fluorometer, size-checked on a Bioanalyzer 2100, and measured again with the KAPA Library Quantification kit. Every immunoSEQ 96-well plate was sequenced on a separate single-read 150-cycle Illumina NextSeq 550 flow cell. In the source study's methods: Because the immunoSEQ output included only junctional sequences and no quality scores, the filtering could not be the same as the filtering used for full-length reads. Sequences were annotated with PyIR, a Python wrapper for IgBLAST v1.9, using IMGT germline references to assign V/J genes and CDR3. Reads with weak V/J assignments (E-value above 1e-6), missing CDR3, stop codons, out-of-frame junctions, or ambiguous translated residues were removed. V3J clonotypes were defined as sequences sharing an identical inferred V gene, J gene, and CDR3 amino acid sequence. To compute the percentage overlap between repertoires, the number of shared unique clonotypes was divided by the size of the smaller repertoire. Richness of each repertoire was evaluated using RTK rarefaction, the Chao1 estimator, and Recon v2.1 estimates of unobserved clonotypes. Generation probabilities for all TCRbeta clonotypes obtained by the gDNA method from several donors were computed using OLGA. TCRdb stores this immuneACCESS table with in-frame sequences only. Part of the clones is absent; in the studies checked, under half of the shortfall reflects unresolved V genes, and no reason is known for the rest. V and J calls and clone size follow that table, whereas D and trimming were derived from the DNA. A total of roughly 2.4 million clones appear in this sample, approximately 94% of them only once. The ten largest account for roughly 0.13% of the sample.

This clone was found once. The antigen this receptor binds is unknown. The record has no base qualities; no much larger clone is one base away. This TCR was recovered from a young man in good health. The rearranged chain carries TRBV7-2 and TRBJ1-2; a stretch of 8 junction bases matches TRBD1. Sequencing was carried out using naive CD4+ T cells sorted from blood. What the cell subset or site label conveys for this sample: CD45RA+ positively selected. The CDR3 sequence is CASSTRDRRNGYTF. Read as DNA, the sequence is TGTGCCAGCAGCACACGGGACAGGAGGAATGGCTACACCTTC. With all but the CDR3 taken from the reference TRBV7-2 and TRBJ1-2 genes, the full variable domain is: GAGVSQSPSNKVTEKGKDVELRCDPISGHTALYWYRQSLGQGLEFLIYFQGNSAPDKSGLPSDRFSAERTGGSVSTLTIQRTQQEDSAVYLCASSTRDRRNGYTFGSGTRLTVV.